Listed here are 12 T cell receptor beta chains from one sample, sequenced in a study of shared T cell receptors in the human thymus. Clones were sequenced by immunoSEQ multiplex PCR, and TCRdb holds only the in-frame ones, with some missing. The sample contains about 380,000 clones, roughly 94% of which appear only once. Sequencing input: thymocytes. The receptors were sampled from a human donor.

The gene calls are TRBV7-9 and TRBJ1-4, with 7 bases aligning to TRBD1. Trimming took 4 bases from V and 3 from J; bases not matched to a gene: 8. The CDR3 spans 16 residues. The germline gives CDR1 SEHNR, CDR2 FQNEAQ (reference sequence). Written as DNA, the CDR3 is TGTGCCAGCAGCTCGGGAGGAGACAGGGCTAATGAAAAACTGTTTTTT. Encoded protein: CASSSGGDRANEKLFF.

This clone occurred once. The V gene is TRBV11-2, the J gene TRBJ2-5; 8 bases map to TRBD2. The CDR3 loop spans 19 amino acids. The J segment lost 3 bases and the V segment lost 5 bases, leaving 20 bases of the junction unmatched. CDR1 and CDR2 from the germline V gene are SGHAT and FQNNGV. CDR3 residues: CASSVPLGASGPKEETQYF. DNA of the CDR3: TGTGCCAGCAGCGTACCGCTGGGGGCTAGCGGGCCCAAGGAAGAGACCCAGTACTTC.

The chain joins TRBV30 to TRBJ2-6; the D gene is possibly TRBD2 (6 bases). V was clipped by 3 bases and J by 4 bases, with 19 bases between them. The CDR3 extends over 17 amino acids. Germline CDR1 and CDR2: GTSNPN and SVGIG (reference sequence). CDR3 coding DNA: TGTGCCTGGAGCGGCGCCCGGGCGGGGAGGGGGGCCAACGTCCTGACTTTC. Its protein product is CAWSGARAGRGANVLTF.

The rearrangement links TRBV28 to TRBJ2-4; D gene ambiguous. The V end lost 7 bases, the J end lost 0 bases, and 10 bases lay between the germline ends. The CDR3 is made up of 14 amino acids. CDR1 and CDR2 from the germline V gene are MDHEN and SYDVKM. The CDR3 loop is CASIKPSAKNIQYF. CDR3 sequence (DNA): TGTGCCAGCATTAAGCCCTCAGCCAAAAACATTCAGTACTTC.

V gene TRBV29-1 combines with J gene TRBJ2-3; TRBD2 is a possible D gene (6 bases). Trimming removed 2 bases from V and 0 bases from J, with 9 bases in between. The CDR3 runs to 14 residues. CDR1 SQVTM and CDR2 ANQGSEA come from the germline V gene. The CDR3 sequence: CSVENGGSTDTQYF. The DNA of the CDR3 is TGCAGCGTTGAAAACGGAGGGAGCACAGATACGCAGTATTTT.

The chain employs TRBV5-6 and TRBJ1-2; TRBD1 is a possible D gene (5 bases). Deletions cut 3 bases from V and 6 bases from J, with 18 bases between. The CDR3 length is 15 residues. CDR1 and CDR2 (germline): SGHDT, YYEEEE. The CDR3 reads CASSSYRRVVNGYTF. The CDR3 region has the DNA TGTGCCAGCAGCTCTTATCGCAGGGTGGTCAATGGCTACACCTTC. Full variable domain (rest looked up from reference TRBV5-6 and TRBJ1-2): DAGVTQSPTHLIKTRGQQVTLRCSPKSGHDTVSWYQQALGQGPQFIFQYYEEEERQRGNFPDRFSGHQFPNYSSELNVNALLLGDSALYLCASSSYRRVVNGYTFGSGTRLTVV.

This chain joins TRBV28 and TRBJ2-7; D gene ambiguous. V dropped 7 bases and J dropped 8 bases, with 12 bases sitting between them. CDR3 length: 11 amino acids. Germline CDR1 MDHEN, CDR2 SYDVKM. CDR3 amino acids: CASTYLGKQYF. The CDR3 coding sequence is TGTGCCAGCACTTATTTGGGGAAGCAGTACTTC.

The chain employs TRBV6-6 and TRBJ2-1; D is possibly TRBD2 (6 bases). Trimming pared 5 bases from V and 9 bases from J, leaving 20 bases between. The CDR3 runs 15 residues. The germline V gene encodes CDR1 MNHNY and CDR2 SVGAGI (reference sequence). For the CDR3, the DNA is TGTGCCAGCAGTGAGGTCCTTGAGACTAGTTTTGAGCAGTTCTTC. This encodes CASSEVLETSFEQFF.

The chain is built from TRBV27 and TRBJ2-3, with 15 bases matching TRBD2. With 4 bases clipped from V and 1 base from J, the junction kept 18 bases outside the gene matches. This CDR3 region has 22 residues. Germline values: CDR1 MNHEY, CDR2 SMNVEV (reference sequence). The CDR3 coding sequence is TGTGCCAGCAGTTGCGGACTAGCGGGAGGGCCCAAGAGCTACTCCCGCACAGATACGCAGTATTTT. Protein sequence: CASSCGLAGGPKSYSRTDTQYF.

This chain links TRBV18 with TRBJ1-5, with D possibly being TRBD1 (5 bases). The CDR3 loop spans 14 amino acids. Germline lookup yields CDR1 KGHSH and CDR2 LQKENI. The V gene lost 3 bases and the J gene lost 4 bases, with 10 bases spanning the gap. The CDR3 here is CASSPPDINQPQHF. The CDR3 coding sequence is TGTGCCAGCTCACCGCCGGACATAAATCAGCCCCAGCATTTT.

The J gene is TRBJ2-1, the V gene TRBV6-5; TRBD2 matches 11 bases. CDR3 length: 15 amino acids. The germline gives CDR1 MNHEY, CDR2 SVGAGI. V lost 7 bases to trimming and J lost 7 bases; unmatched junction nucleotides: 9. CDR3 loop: CASTPLAGAENEQFF. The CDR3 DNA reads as TGTGCCAGCACTCCACTAGCGGGAGCCGAAAATGAGCAGTTCTTC.

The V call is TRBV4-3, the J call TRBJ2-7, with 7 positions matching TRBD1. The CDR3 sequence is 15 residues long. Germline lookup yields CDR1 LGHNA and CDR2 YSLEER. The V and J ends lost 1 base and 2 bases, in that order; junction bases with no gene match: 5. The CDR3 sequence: CASSQAGQVPYEQYF. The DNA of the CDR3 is TGCGCCAGCAGCCAAGCCGGACAGGTACCCTACGAGCAGTACTTC.